The source of this T cell receptor beta chain is a study of PD-1 blockade in classical Hodgkin lymphoma. This CDR3 spans 11 amino acids. Trimming took 6 bases from V and 5 from J, leaving 8 bases between them. Germline lookup yields CDR1 SNHLY and CDR2 FYNNEI. This clone was counted between two and nine times. Its target is unknown. Study outcomes and limitations: Reported findings placed baseline TCR diversity lower in newly diagnosed patients (compared with healthy donors).

The data were produced by immunoSEQ multiplex PCR, yet TCRdb's version contains in-frame clones alone and is incomplete. The sample has around 25,000 clones, around 82% seen once. Exposure to brentuximab vedotin varied, and each patient had relapsed following autologous stem cell transplantation. Material: peripheral blood mononuclear cells (PBMCs), obtained before the second cycle of nivolumab. The rearrangement joins TRBV2 to TRBJ2-7; D gene uncertain. The receptor was derived from a human donor with classical Hodgkin lymphoma. CDR3 nucleotides: TGTGCCAGCAGGGTAATTGACGAGCAGTACTTC. Encoded protein: CASRVIDEQYF. The whole variable domain, filled in from reference TRBV2 and TRBJ2-7, reads EPEVTQTPSHQVTQMGQEVILRCVPISNHLYFYWYRQILGQKVEFLVSFYNNEISEKSEIFDDQFSVERPDGSNFTLKIRSTKLEDSAMYFCASRVIDEQYFGPGTRLTVT.